The clone carrying this T cell receptor beta chain was counted once. The record originates from a study of shared clonotypes between healthy human individuals. Germline CDR1 and CDR2: ENHRY and SYGVKD. CDR3 length: 14 residues. Deletions cut 1 base from V and 0 bases from J, with 6 bases between. Assay used: immunoSEQ multiplex PCR; TCRdb lists only in-frame clones, some missing. This sample carries approximately 340,000 clones, roughly 70% of them seen once, and the ten largest clones take approximately 10%. The sequenced material came from memory CD4+ T cells sorted from blood. The subset is: CD45RA-negative fraction. This clonotype was obtained from a man between 25 and 39 years old in good health. The V gene is TRBV10-3, the J gene TRBJ1-1; D perhaps matches TRBD1 (5 bases). CDR3 bases: TGTGCCATCAGTGAGTTAGGGGTGAACACTGAAGCTTTCTTT. Protein product: CAISELGVNTEAFF.